This entry features one T cell receptor (beta chain) sequence. Antigen specificity is unknown. This CDR3 region has 16 residues. Germline V gives CDR1 KGHSH, CDR2 LQKENI. V dropped 3 bases and J dropped 4; count of bases not matched to a gene: 10. The time point was: cycle 4 day 1 (C4D1), after five to seven weeks of nivolumab. Patients all relapsed after autologous stem cell transplantation, and there was variation in brentuximab vedotin exposure. The data stem from a study of PD-1 blockade in classical Hodgkin lymphoma. General study findings and limits: Unlike CD8+ TCR diversity, which did not rise significantly by C4D1, CD4+ TCR diversity did.

The protocol was immunoSEQ multiplex PCR, while the TCRdb copy is restricted to in-frame clones and leaves out a portion. The repertoire consists of roughly 100,000 clones, with roughly 90% occurring once and the leading ten covering roughly 19%. The sample consisted of peripheral blood mononuclear cells (PBMCs), taken before the fourth cycle of nivolumab. The rearrangement joins TRBV18 to TRBJ2-5; the match to TRBD1 covers 8 bases. This clonotype originated in a human donor with classical Hodgkin lymphoma. CDR3 amino acids: CASSPFEQGAPETQYF. The CDR3 DNA is TGTGCCAGCTCACCCTTTGAGCAGGGGGCACCAGAGACCCAGTACTTC. Full variable domain (remainder filled in from reference TRBV18 and TRBJ2-5): NAGVMQNPRHLVRRRGQEARLRCSPMKGHSHVYWYRQLPEEGLKFMVYLQKENIIDESGMPKERFSAEFPKEGPSILRIQQVVRGDSAAYFCASSPFEQGAPETQYFGPGTRLLVL.